These 26 T cell receptor beta chains came from one sample sequenced in a study of control samples from healthy donors and cancer patients. Measured with immunoSEQ multiplex PCR; TCRdb has only the in-frame clones, and not every one. The sample contains about 180,000 clones, more than 80% of which appear only once. Material: blood. These receptors were collected from a man in his thirties or forties in good health.

This chain links TRBV19 with TRBJ1-3, with a tentative D call TRBD1 (5 bases). V shed 3 bases and J shed 2 bases, with 14 bases lying between them. The CDR3 covers 16 residues. CDR1 and CDR2 (germline): LNHDA, SQIVND (reference sequence). The CDR3 loop reads CASSIMGPKPGNTIYF. CDR3 bases: TGTGCCAGTAGTATCATGGGGCCGAAACCTGGAAACACCATATATTTT.

This clone turned up a few times. In nucleotides, the CDR3 is TGTGCCAGCAGCTTAGCTAGCGGGAGCGGAACAGATACGCAGTATTTT. As protein: CASSLASGSGTDTQYF. This rearrangement joins TRBV7-2 to TRBJ2-3; 9 bases match TRBD2. From germline, CDR1 is SGHTA and CDR2 FQGNSA. The CDR3 loop spans 16 amino acids. Germline trimming cut 0 bases from V and 3 bases from J; bases unmatched to any gene: 4.

This chain links TRBV28 with TRBJ1-5, with D tentatively TRBD1 (5 bases). The germline V gene encodes CDR1 MDHEN and CDR2 SYDVKM. The CDR3 runs to 16 residues. V was shortened by 6 bases and J by 0 bases, with 15 bases between the two germline ends. The DNA for the CDR3 is TGTGCCAGCAGCCCTGACAGTATCTATAGCAATCAGCCCCAGCATTTT. This sequence encodes CASSPDSIYSNQPQHF.

This chain links TRBV5-4 with TRBJ1-4, with D possibly matching TRBD1 (6 bases). The CDR3 has 16 residues. Trimming removed 0 bases from V and 8 bases from J, with 17 bases in between. Germline values: CDR1 SGHNT, CDR2 YYREEE (reference sequence). CDR3 sequence: CASSLEVGAVGEKLFF. CDR3 nucleotide sequence: TGTGCCAGCAGCTTGGAGGTGGGGGCCGTTGGGGAAAAACTGTTTTTT.

Concerning this clone: The same CDR3 arises from other DNA sequences in this sample as well. This CDR3 is CASSLPGGGNNEQFF. CDR3 DNA: TGTGCCAGCAGCCTACCGGGTGGGGGGAACAATGAGCAGTTCTTC. The chain combines TRBV5-6 with TRBJ2-1; D is possibly TRBD2 (6 bases). The CDR3 sequence is 15 residues long. Trimming cost V 4 bases and J 5 bases, with 16 bases left between them. Germline assignment: CDR1 SGHDT and CDR2 YYEEEE.

J is TRBJ1-3 and V is TRBV7-9, with a tentative D call TRBD1 (6 bases). The CDR3 has 16 amino acids. V lost 2 bases and J lost 0, with 11 bases in between. Germline V CDR1 and CDR2: SEHNR, FQNEAQ (reference sequence). In DNA, the CDR3 is TGTGCCAGCAGCTTAAAGGACAGTCTCTCTGGAAACACCATATATTTT. It encodes CASSLKDSLSGNTIYF.

This sequence joins TRBV27 and TRBJ1-2, with 9 bases matching TRBD1. Trimming cost V 2 bases and J 7 bases; bases outside gene matches: 8. The CDR3 consists of 15 residues. Germline assignment: CDR1 MNHEY and CDR2 SMNVEV (reference sequence). CDR3 in amino acids: CASSLEYRGHSGYTF. In DNA, the CDR3 is TGTGCCAGCAGTTTAGAATACAGGGGGCATAGTGGCTACACCTTC.

The chain uses TRBV19 and TRBJ1-1; no firm D call. Trimming removed 3 bases at V and 5 bases at J, with 16 bases between. Germline V CDR1 and CDR2: LNHDA, SQIVND (reference sequence). The CDR3 length is 15 residues. The CDR3 DNA reads TGTGCCAGTAGTATGGATTTGTGGGGTACTACTGAAGCTTTCTTT. Translation gives CASSMDLWGTTEAFF. The full variable domain, completed using reference TRBV19 and TRBJ1-1, is DGGITQSPKYLFRKEGQNVTLSCEQNLNHDAMYWYRQDPGQGLRLIYYSQIVNDFQKGDIAEGYSVSREKKESFPLTVTSAQKNPTAFYLCASSMDLWGTTEAFFGQGTRLTVV.

This clone was counted a single time. The chain links TRBV13 to TRBJ2-2, with TRBD2 identical over 10 bases. The junction had 8 bases not matched to a gene; V was cut back by 0 bases and J by 4 bases. The germline V gene encodes CDR1 PRHDT and CDR2 FYEKMQ (reference sequence). This CDR3 is 18 amino acids long. The CDR3 reads CASSLGTSGIKSTGELFF. Written as DNA, the CDR3 is TGTGCCAGCAGCTTAGGAACTAGCGGGATAAAAAGCACCGGGGAGCTGTTTTTT.

The chain recombines TRBV4-2 with TRBJ2-2; D perhaps matches TRBD1 (6 bases). Trimming removed 1 base from V and 7 bases from J, with 22 bases in between. The CDR3 is 18 residues long. Germline V gene lookup returns CDR1 LGHNA and CDR2 YNFKEQ. CDR3 DNA: TGTGCCAGCAGCCAAGTGGGGGCGGTTGTGCGTCGGGTCGGGGAGCTGTTTTTT. Protein: CASSQVGAVVRRVGELFF.

The chain has TRBV10-2 and TRBJ2-7; D uncertain. Trimming removed 2 bases from V and 0 bases from J, with 5 bases in between. Germline V CDR1 and CDR2: WSHSY, SAAADI. This CDR3 has 13 amino acids. In DNA, the CDR3 is TGCGCCAGCAGTGAGGCAGGCTCCTACGAGCAGTACTTC. Protein sequence: CASSEAGSYEQYF.

The chain couples TRBV2 to TRBJ2-7, with TRBD1 matching 10 bases. With V trimmed by 1 base and J by 2 bases, 5 bases remained unmatched. There are 16 residues in the CDR3. CDR1 and CDR2 (germline): SNHLY, FYNNEI. CDR3 in amino acids: CASSEDHGTGAYEQYF. Here the CDR3 DNA reads TGTGCCAGCAGTGAAGACCACGGGACAGGGGCCTACGAGCAGTACTTC.

The chain uses TRBV24-1 and TRBJ1-5; TRBD1 matches 9 bases. Germline CDR1 and CDR2: KGHDR and SFDVKD. J was trimmed by 0 bases and V by 4 bases; bases with no gene match: 24. The CDR3 is made up of 23 amino acids. The CDR3 DNA is TGTGCCACCAGTGACGTGAAGGACAGGGGTGGGAATAAGAGGATTAATAGCAATCAGCCCCAGCATTTT. It translates to CATSDVKDRGGNKRINSNQPQHF.

This chain joins TRBV20-1 and TRBJ2-7, with D hard to call. From germline, CDR1 is DFQATT and CDR2 SNEGSKA (reference sequence). This CDR3 contains 11 residues. V shed 3 bases and J shed 1 base, with 4 bases lying between them. CDR3 in DNA: TGCAGTGCTAGGGTTTCCTACGAGCAGTACTTC. Protein sequence: CSARVSYEQYF.

This clone was found a few times. This chain connects TRBV18 to TRBJ1-2; TRBD1 agrees at 8 bases. Trimming removed 4 bases from V and 8 bases from J; junction bases left unmatched: 9. CDR3 length: 14 amino acids. Germline V gene data show CDR1 as KGHSH and CDR2 as LQKENI. CDR3 protein: CASSQGTGLNGYTF. Here the CDR3 DNA reads TGTGCCAGCTCACAGGGGACAGGACTAAACGGCTACACCTTC.

The chain is built from TRBV5-6 and TRBJ2-7, with no clear D. This CDR3 has 12 residues. CDR1 is SGHDT and CDR2 is YYEEEE in the germline V gene. Trimming stripped 2 bases from V and 3 bases from J, with 6 bases between. The CDR3 sequence is CASSLTDYEQYF. The CDR3 nucleotides read TGTGCCAGCAGCTTAACCGACTACGAGCAGTACTTC.

The chain joins TRBV28 to TRBJ1-5; 8 bases align to TRBD1. Germline V gene sequence: CDR1 MDHEN, CDR2 SYDVKM. The ends lost 5 bases at V and 6 bases at J; junction bases unmatched: 6. The CDR3 covers 14 residues. CDR3 nucleotides: TGTGCCAGCAGTCGGAAACAGGGGGTTCAGCCCCAGCATTTT. Its translation is CASSRKQGVQPQHF.

J is TRBJ1-2 and V is TRBV27, with unresolved D. V lost 2 bases to trimming and J lost 8 bases, with 9 bases between them. Germline V gene lookup returns CDR1 MNHEY and CDR2 SMNVEV (reference sequence). The CDR3 runs 12 residues. The CDR3 here is CASSLPGGGYTF. For the CDR3, the DNA is TGTGCCAGCAGTTTACCTGGAGGGGGCTACACCTTC.

The J gene is TRBJ2-1, the V gene TRBV7-7; 7 bases agree with TRBD2. The CDR3 spans 16 residues. CDR1 is SSHAT, CDR2 FNYEAQ, per germline (reference sequence). V shed 5 bases and J 9 bases; nucleotides not matched to a gene: 16. CDR3 nucleotide sequence: TGTGCCAGCAGCCTAGGCTTCGGGTCTAGCGGTGGTGAGCAGTTCTTC. Encoded protein: CASSLGFGSSGGEQFF.

The chain combines TRBV5-1 with TRBJ2-5, with 8 positions matching TRBD1. Germline CDR1 and CDR2: SGHRS and YFSETQ. The J segment lost 5 bases and the V segment lost 4 bases, leaving 4 bases of the junction unmatched. This CDR3 spans 13 amino acids. CDR3 nucleotide sequence: TGCGCCAGCAGCAAGGACAGGGTTGAGACCCAGTACTTC. Translating gives CASSKDRVETQYF. Looking up the rest from reference TRBV5-1 and TRBJ2-5 gives the full variable domain: KAGVTQTPRYLIKTRGQQVTLSCSPISGHRSVSWYQQTPGQGLQFLFEYFSETQRNKGNFPGRFSGRQFSNSRSEMNVSTLELGDSALYLCASSKDRVETQYFGPGTRLLVL.

This chain connects TRBV3-1 (or the pseudogene TRBV3-2) to TRBJ1-1; the D is unclear. Trimming stripped 5 bases from V and 7 bases from J, with 11 bases between. The CDR3 covers 12 residues. CDR1 LGHDT and CDR2 YNNKEL come from the germline V gene (reference sequence). The CDR3 sequence: CASSYSTYEAFF. The DNA of the CDR3 is TGTGCCAGCAGCTACTCGACGTATGAAGCTTTCTTT.

The chain recombines TRBV9 with TRBJ1-1, with a tentative D call TRBD1 (5 bases). The germline gives CDR1 SGDLS, CDR2 YYNGEE. CDR3 size: 15 residues. V gave up 5 bases and J gave up 4 bases, with 18 bases separating them. This chain's CDR3 is CASRAGSGMSTEAFF. The CDR3 DNA reads TGTGCCAGCAGGGCAGGGTCGGGGATGAGCACTGAAGCTTTCTTT.

As DNA, the CDR3 is TGTGCCAGCAGAATATGGACAGGGACCGAGCAGTACTTC. Translating gives CASRIWTGTEQYF. The gene calls are TRBV27 and TRBJ2-7, with 8 bases fitting TRBD1. The CDR3 is 13 residues long. Germline assignment: CDR1 MNHEY and CDR2 SMNVEV (reference sequence). The ends lost 6 bases at V and 6 bases at J; junction bases unmatched: 7.

V is TRBV11-2 and J is TRBJ2-3; no clear D. CDR3 size: 14 residues. Per the germline V gene, CDR1 is SGHAT and CDR2 is FQNNGV. V gave up 6 bases and J gave up 2 bases, with 12 bases separating them. CDR3 nucleotide sequence: TGTGCCAGCAGTTCGGGCGGATACACAGATACGCAGTATTTT. This codes for CASSSGGYTDTQYF.

The J gene is TRBJ2-7, the V gene TRBV6-5, with D unclear. Trimming cost V 2 bases and J 7 bases, with 12 bases left between them. CDR3 length equals 13 residues. Germline V lookup: CDR1 MNHEY, CDR2 SVGAGI. The CDR3 DNA reads TGTGCCAGCAGTTACCGAGGCCCCAGGGAGCAGTACTTC. Encoded protein: CASSYRGPREQYF.

V is TRBV4-2 and J is TRBJ2-5; D perhaps matches TRBD2 (5 bases). Germline lookup yields CDR1 LGHNA and CDR2 YNFKEQ. There are 15 residues in the CDR3. V was cut by 2 bases and J by 5 bases, with 15 bases left in between. CDR3: CASSQRGFSSETQYF. CDR3 in DNA: TGTGCCAGCAGCCAACGGGGTTTTAGCTCCGAGACCCAGTACTTC.